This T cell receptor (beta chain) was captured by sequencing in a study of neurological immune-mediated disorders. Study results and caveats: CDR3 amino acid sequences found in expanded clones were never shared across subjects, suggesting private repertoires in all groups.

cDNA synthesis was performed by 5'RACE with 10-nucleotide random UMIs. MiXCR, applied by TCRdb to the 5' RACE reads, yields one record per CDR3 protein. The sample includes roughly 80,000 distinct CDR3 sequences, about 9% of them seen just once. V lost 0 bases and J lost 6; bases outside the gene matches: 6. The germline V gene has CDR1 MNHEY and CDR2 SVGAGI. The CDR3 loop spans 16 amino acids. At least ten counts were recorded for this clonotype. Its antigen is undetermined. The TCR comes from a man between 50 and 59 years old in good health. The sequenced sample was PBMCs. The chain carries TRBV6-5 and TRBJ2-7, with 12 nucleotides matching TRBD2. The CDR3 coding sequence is TGTGCCAGCAGTTACTCGACTAGCGGGAGTATGGGCGAGCAGTACTTC. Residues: CASSYSTSGSMGEQYF.